One and the same sample provided the 15 T cell receptor beta chains below, sequenced in a study of metastatic and nonmetastatic thyroid tumors. Until they underwent thyroid surgery, no patient had received any treatment. TCRdb reprocessed the PCR reads via MiXCR. The data show tens of thousands of clones, with roughly a fifth seen just once and around 19% held by the top ten. The material sequenced was blood. The receptors derive from a female donor with papillary thyroid cancer or a benign thyroid nodule (not recorded which). Some clones in this sample may be carry-over from other donors' samples.

By proportion, this clone is medium-sized (0.01 to 0.1%). The CDR3 nucleotides read TGTGCCAGCAGTTACGGGGACCCCTACGAGCAGTACTTC. It specifies CASSYGDPYEQYF. The J gene is TRBJ2-7, the V gene TRBV6-2 or TRBV6-3; perhaps D is TRBD1 or TRBD2 (5 bases each). CDR1 MNHEY and CDR2 SVGEGT come from the germline V gene. CDR3 length: 13 residues. The germline V and J ends were trimmed by 2 bases and 2 bases, with 7 bases remaining between them.

This clone was recorded at least ten times. V is TRBV30 and J is TRBJ1-5; D perhaps matches TRBD1 (6 bases). Germline V CDR1 and CDR2: GTSNPN, SVGIG (reference sequence). The CDR3 spans 14 residues. Trimming took 8 bases from V and 9 from J, leaving 23 bases between them. The CDR3 DNA follows: TGTGCCGAGGGGGGAGGACCCACTTTATCGCCCCAGCATTTT. Translated, it gives CAEGGGPTLSPQHF.

About this clone: Compared with germline, one end of the junction differs, possibly owing to a read error. The chain joins TRBV7-2 to TRBJ1-2; D not resolved. Per the germline V gene, CDR1 is SGHTA and CDR2 is FQGNSA. CDR3 length equals 13 residues. The DNA of the CDR3 is TGTGCCAGCAGCGAAGAGTGGTGCTATGTCTACACCTTC. It encodes CASSEEWCYVYTF.

This clone was detected ten times or more. The chain carries TRBV18 and TRBJ2-3; D uncertain. Trimming cost V 3 bases and J 6 bases, with 4 bases left between them. Germline CDR1 reads KGHSH; CDR2 reads LQKENI. This CDR3 has 11 residues. The CDR3 here is CASSPGDTQYF. The CDR3 DNA sequence: TGTGCCAGCTCACCGGGGGATACGCAGTATTTT.

This clone qualifies as medium-sized (0.01 to 0.1%). The V call is TRBV20-1, the J call TRBJ2-7, with unresolved D. In germline, CDR1 is DFQATT, CDR2 SNEGSKA (reference sequence). The germline V and J ends were trimmed by 4 bases and 3 bases, with 4 bases remaining between them. This CDR3 contains 10 residues. CDR3 region: CSATNYEQYF. DNA of the CDR3: TGCAGTGCTACCAACTACGAGCAGTACTTC.

This clone is medium-sized. The chain links TRBV12-3 or TRBV12-4 to TRBJ2-5; D perhaps matches TRBD1 (6 bases). The CDR3 contains 13 residues. V was pared by 6 bases and J by 3 bases, with 11 bases between. In DNA form, the CDR3 reads TGTGCCAGCAGCGGACAGAACGAAGAGACCCAGTACTTC. It codes for CASSGQNEETQYF.

This clone was observed many times. The rearrangement links TRBV28 to TRBJ1-5, with D uncertain. The CDR3 sequence is 12 residues long. The V end was cut by 5 bases, the J end by 15 bases, with 17 bases between. From germline, CDR1 is MDHEN and CDR2 SYDVKM. CDR3 bases: TGTGCCAGCAGTGCGATGGTCACCCGGAGGCATTTT. The encoded protein is CASSAMVTRRHF.

This clone was picked up many times. The J gene is TRBJ2-1, the V gene TRBV20-1, with D possibly TRBD2 on 5 matching bases. CDR1 and CDR2 from the germline V gene are DFQATT and SNEGSKA (reference sequence). Deletions cut 2 bases from V and 7 bases from J, with 12 bases between. The CDR3 sequence is 13 residues long. The CDR3 is CSARPGGPNEQFF. In nucleotides, the CDR3 is TGCAGTGCTAGACCCGGAGGCCCGAATGAGCAGTTCTTC.

This clone was recorded at least ten times. The chain couples TRBV14 to TRBJ2-3; the D call may be TRBD1 or TRBD2 (5 bases each). The CDR3 length is 11 residues. V lost 1 base, J lost 14 bases, and 10 bases lay in between. Germline V lookup: CDR1 SGHDN, CDR2 FVKESK. The CDR3 sequence is CASSQVGERYF. The CDR3 DNA is TGTGCCAGCAGCCAAGTAGGGGAGCGGTATTTT.

This clone was picked up many times. The chain's CDR3 is CASSQAPIRVAQHF. The CDR3 DNA reads TGTGCCAGCAGCCAAGCCCCGATCAGGGTAGCCCAGCATTTT. This chain joins TRBV3-1 and TRBJ1-5; D is perhaps TRBD1 (5 bases). The V end was cut by 1 base, the J end by 11 bases, with 15 bases between. The CDR3 has 14 residues. Germline CDR1 and CDR2: LGHDT and YNNKEL (reference sequence).

The table lists this clone with a count of one. A junction boundary mismatches the germline segment, possibly from a read error. The V call is TRBV20-1, the J call TRBJ2-7, with D perhaps matching TRBD2 (5 bases). Germline-derived CDR1 and CDR2 are DFQATT and SNEGSKA (reference sequence). There are 17 residues in the CDR3. The CDR3 reads CSSRDPKSRLNSCEQYF. The DNA of the CDR3 is TGCAGTTCTAGAGATCCGAAATCTAGACTAAACTCCTGCGAGCAGTACTTC.

On this clone: This CDR3 is also generated by other DNA sequences in the sample. The chain links TRBV7-3 to TRBJ2-1; the match to TRBD1 covers 7 bases. V gave up 0 bases and J gave up 7 bases; unmatched junction bases: 6. Germline V gene sequence: CDR1 SGHTA, CDR2 FQGTGA. The CDR3 has 15 amino acids. The CDR3 region is CASSLTGGPENEQFF. Written as DNA, the CDR3 is TGTGCCAGCAGCTTAACAGGGGGCCCCGAAAATGAGCAGTTCTTC.

This clone was counted many times. The J gene is TRBJ2-2, the V gene TRBV4-2; TRBD2 matches 12 bases. The V and J ends lost 4 bases and 6 bases, in that order; junction bases with no gene match: 3. This CDR3 spans 15 amino acids. CDR1 and CDR2 (germline): LGHNA, YNFKEQ. In nucleotides, the CDR3 is TGTGCCAGCAGCCGGACTAGCGGGATAGCCGGGGAGCTGTTTTTT. Protein product: CASSRTSGIAGELFF.

The sample holds many counts of this clone. The rearrangement links TRBV2 to TRBJ1-1; no definite D call. Germline CDR1 is SNHLY and CDR2 is FYNNEI. V was shortened by 7 bases and J by 10 bases, with 22 bases between the two germline ends. The CDR3 consists of 14 residues. Here the CDR3 reads CASNRDGMGLGAFF. CDR3 nucleotide sequence: TGTGCCAGCAATAGAGACGGGATGGGATTGGGAGCTTTCTTT.

This clone was seen ten or more times. This may be a read error, as it is one base from a much larger clone. Additional DNA sequences in this sample encode the identical CDR3. The chain combines TRBV6-5 with TRBJ1-2; no definite D call. Germline CDR1 reads MNHEY; CDR2 reads SVGAGI. This CDR3 is 14 amino acids long. The CDR3, as DNA: TGTGCCAGCAGTTACTCGATCGGGAGTAATGGCCACACCTTC. Translation gives CASSYSIGSNGHTF.